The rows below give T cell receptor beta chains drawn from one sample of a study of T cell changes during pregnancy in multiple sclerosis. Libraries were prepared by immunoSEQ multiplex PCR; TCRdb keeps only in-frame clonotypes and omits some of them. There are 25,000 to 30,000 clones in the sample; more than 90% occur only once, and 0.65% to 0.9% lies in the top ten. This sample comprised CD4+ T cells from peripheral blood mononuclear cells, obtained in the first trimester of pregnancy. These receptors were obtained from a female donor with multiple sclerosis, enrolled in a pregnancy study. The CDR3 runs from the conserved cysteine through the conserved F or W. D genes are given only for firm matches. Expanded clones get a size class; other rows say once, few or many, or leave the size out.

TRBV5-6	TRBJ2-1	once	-	TGTGCCAGCAGCTTGGGAGCGGTGGCTTCTTACAATGAGCAGTTCTTC	CASSLGAVASYNEQFF
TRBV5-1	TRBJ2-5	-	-	TGCGCCAGCAGTTCCCGACTCCCCCGGGGGGAGACCCAGTACTTC	CASSSRLPRGETQYF
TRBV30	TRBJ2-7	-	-	TGTGCCTGGAGTGTAGACTCTTGGGACGAGCAGTACTTC	CAWSVDSWDEQYF
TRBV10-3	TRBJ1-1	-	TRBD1	TGTGCCATCAGGATGACAGGGTGGAACACTGAAGCTTTCTTT	CAIRMTGWNTEAFF
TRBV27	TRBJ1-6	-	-	TGTGCCAGCAGGACACAATATAATTCACCCCTCCACTTT	CASRTQYNSPLHF
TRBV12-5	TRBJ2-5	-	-	TGTGCTAGTGGTTTGACAGAAGAGACCCAGTACTTC	CASGLTEETQYF
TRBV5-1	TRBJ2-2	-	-	TGCGCCAGCAGCCCCCGGGTCCTAGGGGACACCGGGGAGCTGTTTTTT	CASSPRVLGDTGELFF
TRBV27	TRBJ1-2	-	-	TGTGCCAGCAGTTTAATCGGGGGCTATGGCTACACCTTC	CASSLIGGYGYTF
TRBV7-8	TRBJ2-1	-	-	TGTGCCAGCAGCTTAAAGCGCCTTTACAATGAGCAGTTCTTC	CASSLKRLYNEQFF
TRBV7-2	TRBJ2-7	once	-	TGTGCCAGCAGCTTAGAGGGCGGGGCCTACGAGCAGTACTTC	CASSLEGGAYEQYF
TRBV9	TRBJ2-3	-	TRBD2	TGTGCCAGCAGCGTAGCTAGCGGGGGCACAGATACGCAGTATTTT	CASSVASGGTDTQYF
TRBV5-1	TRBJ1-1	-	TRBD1	TGCGCCAGCAGCTTGCAGACAGGGGGGAACACTGAAGCTTTCTTT	CASSLQTGGNTEAFF
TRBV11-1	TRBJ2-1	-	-	TGTGCCAGCAGCTACAGCAATGAGCAGTTCTTC	CASSYSNEQFF
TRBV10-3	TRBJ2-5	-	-	TGTGCCATCAGTGCCGTGTCTAGAGGAGAGACCCAGTACTTC	CAISAVSRGETQYF
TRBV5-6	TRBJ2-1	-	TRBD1	TGTGCCAGCAGCTTACAGGGGAACAATGAGCAGTTCTTC	CASSLQGNNEQFF
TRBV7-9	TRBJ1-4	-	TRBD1	TGTGCCAGCAGCCCCCCTGGGACAGGTTGGGAAAAACTGTTTTTT	CASSPPGTGWEKLFF
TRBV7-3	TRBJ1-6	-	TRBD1	TGTGCCAGCTCGACAGGGATGAATTCACCCCTCCACTTT	CASSTGMNSPLHF
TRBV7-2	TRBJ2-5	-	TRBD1	TGTGCCAGCAGCTCGACAGGGGGTCGGGAGACCCAGTACTTC	CASSSTGGRETQYF